This TCR beta chain originates from a study of blood T cell repertoires in COVID-19. Sequencing was performed with immunoSEQ multiplex PCR; in TCRdb, only in-frame clones are kept and a portion is missing. The sample yields about 45,000 clones, roughly 87% seen once. Germline values: CDR1 MNHEY, CDR2 SVGAGI. Germline trimming cut 6 bases from V and 0 bases from J; bases unmatched to any gene: 6. CDR3 size: 15 residues. The TCR originated in a human donor in a cohort sampled during active COVID-19. The chain has TRBV6-5 and TRBJ2-3, with TRBD2 matching 7 bases. The sample consisted of peripheral blood. This chain's CDR3 is CASSALALSTDTQYF. In DNA form, the CDR3 reads TGTGCCAGCAGCGCACTAGCGTTGAGCACAGATACGCAGTATTTT.